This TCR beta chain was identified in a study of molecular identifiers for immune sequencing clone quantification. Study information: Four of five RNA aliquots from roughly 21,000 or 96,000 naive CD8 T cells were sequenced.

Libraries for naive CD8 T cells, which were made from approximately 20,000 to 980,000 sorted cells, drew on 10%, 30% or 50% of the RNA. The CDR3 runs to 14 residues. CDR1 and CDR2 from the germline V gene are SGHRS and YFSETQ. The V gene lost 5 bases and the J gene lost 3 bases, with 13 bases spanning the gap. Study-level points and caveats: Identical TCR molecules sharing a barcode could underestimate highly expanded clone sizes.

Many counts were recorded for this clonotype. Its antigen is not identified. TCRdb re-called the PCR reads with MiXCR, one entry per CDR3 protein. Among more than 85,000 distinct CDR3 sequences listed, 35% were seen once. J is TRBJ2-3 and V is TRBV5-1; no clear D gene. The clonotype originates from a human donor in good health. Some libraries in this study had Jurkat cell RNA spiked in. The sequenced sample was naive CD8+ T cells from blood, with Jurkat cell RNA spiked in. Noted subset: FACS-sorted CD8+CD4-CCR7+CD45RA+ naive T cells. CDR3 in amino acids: CASSGLGGTDTQYF. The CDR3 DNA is TGCGCCAGCAGTGGGCTAGGCGGTACAGATACGCAGTATTTT.